Presented here are 25 T cell receptor beta chains from one specimen sequenced in a study of blood T cell repertoires in COVID-19. Sequencing was performed with immunoSEQ multiplex PCR; in TCRdb, only in-frame clones are kept and a portion is missing. The data contain about 110,000 clones, less than 75% of them singletons. Material for sequencing was peripheral blood. Every receptor here comes from a woman aged 40 to 50 with acute or convalescent COVID-19.

This chain links TRBV5-1 with TRBJ2-7; TRBD1 matches 7 bases. J gave up 0 bases and V 7 bases, and 10 bases lay outside the gene matches. Germline V CDR1 and CDR2: SGHRS, YFSETQ. The CDR3 loop spans 15 amino acids. The CDR3 nucleotides read TGCGCCAGCCGCGTCGAGGGGGCCCTCTCCTACGAGCAGTACTTC. This sequence encodes CASRVEGALSYEQYF. Full variable domain (rest looked up from reference TRBV5-1 and TRBJ2-7): KAGVTQTPRYLIKTRGQQVTLSCSPISGHRSVSWYQQTPGQGLQFLFEYFSETQRNKGNFPGRFSGRQFSNSRSEMNVSTLELGDSALYLCASRVEGALSYEQYFGPGTRLTVT.

This chain links TRBV9 with TRBJ1-2; 8 nucleotides agree with TRBD1. Germline values: CDR1 SGDLS, CDR2 YYNGEE. After removal of 4 bases from V and 4 bases from J, the junction contained 12 bases not matched to a gene. This CDR3 has 16 amino acids. In DNA, the CDR3 is TGTGCCAGCAGCTCACGGACAGGGACCTTATCCTATGGCTACACCTTC. Encoded protein: CASSSRTGTLSYGYTF.

This sequence joins TRBV14 and TRBJ2-6; the D gene is possibly TRBD1 (5 bases). CDR3 length equals 18 residues. Between the trimmed V and J ends, which lost 0 bases and 0 bases, there was a span of 12 bases. Germline loops: CDR1 SGHDN, CDR2 FVKESK. CDR3 sequence (DNA): TGTGCCAGCAGCCAAGATGGGGCCCGCTTCTCTGGGGCCAACGTCCTGACTTTC. Translation gives CASSQDGARFSGANVLTF.

This clone has only a few counts. V gene TRBV19 combines with J gene TRBJ1-5, with D possibly being TRBD1 (5 bases). CDR1 LNHDA and CDR2 SQIVND come from the germline V gene (reference sequence). V lost 6 bases and J lost 5, with 14 bases in between. The CDR3 sequence is 14 residues long. CDR3: CASRTRGGDQPQHF. CDR3 nucleotide sequence: TGTGCCAGTAGGACTCGGGGGGGGGATCAGCCCCAGCATTTT.

This sequence joins TRBV7-3 and TRBJ2-3, with D maybe TRBD1 (5 bases). There are 14 residues in the CDR3. V lost 2 bases, J lost 2 bases, and 8 bases lay in between. The germline CDR1 and CDR2 sequences are SGHTA and FQGTGA. Here the CDR3 DNA reads TGTGCCAGCAGCTTATCGGACAACACAGATACGCAGTATTTT. Translation: CASSLSDNTDTQYF.

The chain couples TRBV10-3 to TRBJ1-1, with 8 positions matching TRBD1. Germline-derived CDR1 and CDR2 are ENHRY and SYGVKD. The J segment lost 6 bases and the V segment lost 0 bases, leaving 9 bases of the junction unmatched. This CDR3 region has 16 residues. CDR3 coding DNA: TGTGCCATCAGTGAGTCAGGCAGGACAGGGAAGGCTGAAGCTTTCTTT. Translation gives CAISESGRTGKAEAFF.

This sequence joins TRBV18 and TRBJ2-1, with 8 bases fitting TRBD2. The CDR3 has 13 residues. Germline values: CDR1 KGHSH, CDR2 LQKENI. V trimming: 3 bases; J trimming: 5 bases; junction bases outside the gene matches: 0. DNA for the CDR3: TGTGCCAGCTCACCGGGACTAGACAATGAGCAGTTCTTC. It is translated as CASSPGLDNEQFF.

This clone was seen a handful of times. This chain links TRBV6-6 with TRBJ2-1, with 16 bases identical to TRBD2. Germline V lookup: CDR1 MNHNY, CDR2 SVGAGI (reference sequence). The trim removed 6 bases at V and 12 bases at J, leaving 8 bases unmatched. The CDR3 runs to 15 residues. This CDR3 is CASSKGTSGGAGQFF. CDR3 DNA sequence: TGTGCCAGCAGCAAAGGGACTAGCGGGGGGGCCGGGCAGTTCTTC.

The V gene is TRBV3-1 (or the pseudogene TRBV3-2), the J gene TRBJ2-3; D may be TRBD2 (7 bases). The CDR3 totals 16 residues. Trimming left V 4 bases short and J 0 bases short, with 14 bases between. CDR1 is LGHDT and CDR2 is YNNKEL in the germline V gene (reference sequence). CDR3 nucleotide sequence: TGTGCCAGCAGCCCCCTCGGGGGGCCTAGCACAGATACGCAGTATTTT. It codes for CASSPLGGPSTDTQYF.

Comments on this clone: Other DNA variants within this sample encode the same CDR3. The V call is TRBV7-3, the J call TRBJ2-2, with 7 bases fitting TRBD2. The V and J ends lost 3 bases and 0 bases, in that order; junction bases with no gene match: 4. This CDR3 has 16 residues. The germline gives CDR1 SGHTA, CDR2 FQGTGA. The CDR3 DNA sequence: TGTGCCAGCAGCTTGTCGGGGGGACCGAACACCGGGGAGCTGTTTTTT. Protein sequence: CASSLSGGPNTGELFF. The full variable domain, completed using reference TRBV7-3 and TRBJ2-2, is GAGVSQTPSNKVTEKGKYVELRCDPISGHTALYWYRQSLGQGPEFLIYFQGTGAADDSGLPNDRFFAVRPEGSVSTLKIQRTERGDSAVYLCASSLSGGPNTGELFFGEGSRLTVL.

V usage is TRBV13 and J usage is TRBJ2-6; D is possibly TRBD1 (5 bases). The CDR3 is 17 amino acids. CDR1 and CDR2 (germline): PRHDT, FYEKMQ (reference sequence). The ends were cut back, 0 bases at V and 1 base at J, with 10 bases in the middle. CDR3 protein: CASSLGAPGSGANVLTF. In DNA, the CDR3 is TGTGCCAGCAGCTTAGGGGCCCCAGGGTCTGGGGCCAACGTCCTGACTTTC.

The chain is built from TRBV18 and TRBJ2-7; D possibly corresponds to TRBD2 (5 bases). This CDR3 spans 17 amino acids. Germline V gives CDR1 KGHSH, CDR2 LQKENI. V shed 2 bases and J shed 2 bases, with 19 bases lying between them. The CDR3 loop is CASSPGVRGKGTYEQYF. In DNA form, the CDR3 reads TGTGCCAGCTCACCAGGGGTTAGAGGGAAGGGCACCTACGAGCAGTACTTC.

The chain couples TRBV5-6 to TRBJ1-2; TRBD1 aligns across 9 bases. Trimming removed 5 bases from V and 8 bases from J; junction bases left unmatched: 10. The germline V gene encodes CDR1 SGHDT and CDR2 YYEEEE. The CDR3 runs to 14 residues. The CDR3 coding sequence is TGTGCCAGCAGGCGCAAAACAGGGGGCGCGGGCTACACCTTC. It is translated as CASRRKTGGAGYTF.

The chain carries TRBV5-1 and TRBJ2-2; D remains ambiguous. Germline lookup yields CDR1 SGHRS and CDR2 YFSETQ. Deletions cut 0 bases from V and 5 bases from J, with 8 bases between. The CDR3 has 14 amino acids. The CDR3 nucleotides read TGCGCCAGCAGCTTGGACGTGCTAACCGGGGAGCTGTTTTTT. It codes for CASSLDVLTGELFF.

The V and J genes are TRBV19 and TRBJ2-3; D perhaps matches TRBD2 (6 bases). The germline V gene encodes CDR1 LNHDA and CDR2 SQIVND (reference sequence). CDR3 length: 16 residues. V was trimmed by 0 bases and J by 0 bases, leaving 10 bases between them. CDR3 loop: CASSIDLGGSTDTQYF. The CDR3 nucleotides read TGTGCCAGTAGTATAGATCTGGGAGGTAGCACAGATACGCAGTATTTT.

The rearrangement joins TRBV9 to TRBJ1-2; the D gene is possibly TRBD1 (5 bases). Trimming took 0 bases from V and 2 from J, leaving 8 bases between them. Germline CDR1 is SGDLS and CDR2 is YYNGEE. The CDR3 consists of 14 residues. The CDR3: CASSVGEGNYGYTF. Written as DNA, the CDR3 is TGTGCCAGCAGCGTAGGGGAGGGGAACTATGGCTACACCTTC.

This clone was counted between two and nine times. The J gene is TRBJ2-7, the V gene TRBV27, with 10 bases that match TRBD2. The CDR3 has 16 residues. Trimming took 5 bases from V and 3 from J; bases not matched to a gene: 10. Germline values: CDR1 MNHEY, CDR2 SMNVEV (reference sequence). CDR3 protein: CASSPRPSGGGYEQYF. CDR3 nucleotides: TGTGCCAGCAGTCCCCGTCCTAGCGGGGGAGGCTACGAGCAGTACTTC.

J is TRBJ2-5 and V is TRBV18; 9 bases fit TRBD1. The CDR3 is 15 amino acids. With 6 bases clipped from V and 5 bases from J, the junction kept 10 bases outside the gene matches. Germline V gene data show CDR1 as KGHSH and CDR2 as LQKENI. This CDR3 is CASSQRTGEKETQYF. The CDR3 DNA sequence: TGTGCCAGCTCTCAACGGACAGGGGAAAAGGAGACCCAGTACTTC.

The V call is TRBV24-1, the J call TRBJ2-5, with 9 bases matching TRBD1. With V trimmed by 7 bases and J by 3 bases, 8 bases remained unmatched. Germline V gene sequence: CDR1 KGHDR, CDR2 SFDVKD. This CDR3 contains 15 residues. CDR3 loop: CATSHADRGEETQYF. In DNA, the CDR3 is TGTGCCACCAGCCATGCTGACAGGGGGGAAGAGACCCAGTACTTC.

Worth noting for this clone: This sample includes further DNA sequences coding for the same CDR3. V is TRBV5-1 and J is TRBJ2-3; TRBD1 matches 8 bases. CDR3 length equals 16 residues. The junction had 7 bases not matched to a gene; V was cut back by 0 bases and J by 4 bases. Germline lookup yields CDR1 SGHRS and CDR2 YFSETQ. CDR3 coding DNA: TGCGCCAGCAGCTTGGGCGGGACAGGTTTGGCAGATACGCAGTATTTT. This translates into CASSLGGTGLADTQYF.

This clone was seen only once. This chain links TRBV9 with TRBJ2-7, with 11 bases matching TRBD2. The germline CDR1 and CDR2 sequences are SGDLS and YYNGEE. Germline trimming cut 0 bases from V and 4 bases from J; bases unmatched to any gene: 9. CDR3 length: 17 residues. The CDR3 protein is CASSVAGGSGGAYEQYF. In DNA, the CDR3 is TGTGCCAGCAGCGTAGCTGGGGGTAGCGGGGGGGCGTACGAGCAGTACTTC.

Notes on this clone: Other DNA sequences in this sample translate to the same CDR3. The V call is TRBV29-1, the J call TRBJ2-5; weak D call: TRBD1 (5 bases). Germline CDR1 SQVTM, CDR2 ANQGSEA. The V gene lost 4 bases and the J gene lost 2 bases, with 11 bases spanning the gap. The CDR3 runs to 13 residues. The DNA for the CDR3 is TGCAGCGTTGCACGGCAGGGTCAAGAGACCCAGTACTTC. It codes for CSVARQGQETQYF.

This rearrangement joins TRBV19 to TRBJ2-7; D is perhaps TRBD2 (6 bases). The CDR3 runs 15 residues. The germline V gene encodes CDR1 LNHDA and CDR2 SQIVND (reference sequence). V lost 7 bases and J 2 bases, leaving 18 bases between the germline ends. CDR3 DNA: TGTGCCAGTACGAGTGGAGGGAGCGGTACCTACGAGCAGTACTTC. It yields the protein CASTSGGSGTYEQYF.

The chain is built from TRBV28 and TRBJ2-2, with 12 bases fitting TRBD1. The V gene's germline CDR1 is MDHEN and CDR2 SYDVKM. The CDR3 has 16 amino acids. The V segment lost 6 bases and the J segment 7 bases; nucleotides outside the gene matches: 9. CDR3 DNA: TGTGCCAGCAGGGTACCGGGACAGGGGGCGATCGGGGAGCTGTTTTTT. This translates into CASRVPGQGAIGELFF.

This clone was seen just once. The genes are TRBV6-1 and TRBJ1-5; D is ambiguous. Trimming removed 0 bases from V and 0 bases from J, with 6 bases in between. The CDR3 spans 15 residues. Germline V gene lookup returns CDR1 MNHNS and CDR2 SASEGT. CDR3 loop: CASSEASNSNQPQHF. CDR3 nucleotide sequence: TGTGCCAGCAGTGAAGCTTCTAATAGCAATCAGCCCCAGCATTTT.